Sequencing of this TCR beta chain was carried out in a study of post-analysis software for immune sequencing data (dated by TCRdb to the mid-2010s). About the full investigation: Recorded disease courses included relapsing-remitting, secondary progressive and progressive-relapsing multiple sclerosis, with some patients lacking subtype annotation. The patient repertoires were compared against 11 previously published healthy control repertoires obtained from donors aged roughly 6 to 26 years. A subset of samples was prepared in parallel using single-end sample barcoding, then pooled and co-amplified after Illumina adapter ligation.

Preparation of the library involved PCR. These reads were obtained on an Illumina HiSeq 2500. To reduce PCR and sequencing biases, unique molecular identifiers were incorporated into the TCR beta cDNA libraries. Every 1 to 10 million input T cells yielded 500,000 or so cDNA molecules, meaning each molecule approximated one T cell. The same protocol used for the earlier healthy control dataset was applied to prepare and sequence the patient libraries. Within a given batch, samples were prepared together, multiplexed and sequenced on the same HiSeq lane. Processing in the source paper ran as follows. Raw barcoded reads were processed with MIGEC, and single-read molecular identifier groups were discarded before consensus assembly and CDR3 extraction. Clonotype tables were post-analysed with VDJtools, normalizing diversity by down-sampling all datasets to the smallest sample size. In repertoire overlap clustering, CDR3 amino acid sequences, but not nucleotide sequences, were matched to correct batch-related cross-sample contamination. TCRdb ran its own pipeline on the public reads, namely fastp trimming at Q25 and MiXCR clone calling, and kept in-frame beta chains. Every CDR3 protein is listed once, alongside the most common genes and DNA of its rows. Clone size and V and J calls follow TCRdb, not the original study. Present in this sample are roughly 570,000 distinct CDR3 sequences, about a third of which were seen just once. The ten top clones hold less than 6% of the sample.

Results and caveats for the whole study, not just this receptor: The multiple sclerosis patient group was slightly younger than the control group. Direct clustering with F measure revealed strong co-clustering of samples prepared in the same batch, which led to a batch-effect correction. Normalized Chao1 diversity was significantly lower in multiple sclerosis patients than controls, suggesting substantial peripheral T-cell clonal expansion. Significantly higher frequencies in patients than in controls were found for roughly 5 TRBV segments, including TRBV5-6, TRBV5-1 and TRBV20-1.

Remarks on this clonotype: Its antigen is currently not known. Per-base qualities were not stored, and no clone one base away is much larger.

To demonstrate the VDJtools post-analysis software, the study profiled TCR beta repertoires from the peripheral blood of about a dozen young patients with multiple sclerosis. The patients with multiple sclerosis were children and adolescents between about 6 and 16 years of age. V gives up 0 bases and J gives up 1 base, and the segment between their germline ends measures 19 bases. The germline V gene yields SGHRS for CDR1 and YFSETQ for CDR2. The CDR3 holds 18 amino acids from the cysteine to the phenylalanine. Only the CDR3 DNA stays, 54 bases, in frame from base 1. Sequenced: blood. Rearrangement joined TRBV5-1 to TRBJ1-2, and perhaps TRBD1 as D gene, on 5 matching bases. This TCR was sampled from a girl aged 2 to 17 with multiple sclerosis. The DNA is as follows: TGCGCCAGCAGCTTGGATACGGGGCTCCTCGCGTTTAACTATGGCTACACCTTC. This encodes CASSLDTGLLAFNYGYTF.